This TCR beta chain emerged from a study of CD8+ T cells in alopecia areata. Study overall: Female approximately 6-11-week-old C3H/HeJ recipients received skin from roughly 6-13-month-old C3H/HeJ graft donors with spontaneous alopecia. Regarding the study as a whole: Affected lesional scalp, above all in alopecia totalis/universalis, was more clonal than normal scalp. Possibly because of HLA-related factors, TCR sharing was less clear across patients than in mice.

This clone was seen a few times. The antigen is not known. A single base separates this from a much larger clone, so it may be a read error. Genes here carry mouse names. The read halts 4 residues ahead of the CDR3 end, with the missing end drawn from the germline J gene. Sorting of pooled cutaneous lymph node cells was based on CD4, CD8alpha, NKG2D, NKG2ACE and other markers. Sequencing relied on a cDNA template that was reverse transcribed from extracted RNA. The assay was immunoSEQ multiplex PCR, and TCRdb's table has in-frame clones only and misses some. The sample gives 250,000 or so clones, none seen only once, and the top ten clones hold around 1.2%. The CDR3 extends over 13 amino acids. Germline CDR1 and CDR2: NSHNY and SYGAGN. Trimming stripped 3 bases from V and 1 base from J, with 6 bases between.

The sequence came from a C3H/HeJ mouse with alopecia areata. These mice share the MHC haplotype H2-k. The chain links TRBV13-1 to TRBJ2-5; tentative D call: TRBD1 (5 bases). The sample was CD4+ T cells sorted from a lymph node. CDR3 DNA, as far as it was read: TGTGCCAGCAGTGGGACATACCAAGAC. It encodes CASSGTYQD. The complete CDR3 protein is CASSGTYQDTQYF.